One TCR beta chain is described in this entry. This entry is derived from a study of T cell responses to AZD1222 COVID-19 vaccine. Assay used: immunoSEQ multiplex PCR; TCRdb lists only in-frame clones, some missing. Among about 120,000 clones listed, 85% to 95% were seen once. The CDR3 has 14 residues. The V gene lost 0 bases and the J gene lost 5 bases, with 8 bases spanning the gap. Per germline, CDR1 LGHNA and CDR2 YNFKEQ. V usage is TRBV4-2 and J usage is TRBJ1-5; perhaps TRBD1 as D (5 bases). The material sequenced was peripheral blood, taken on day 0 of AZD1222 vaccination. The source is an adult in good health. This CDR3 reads CASSQEQGYQPQHF. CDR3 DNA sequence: TGTGCCAGCAGCCAAGAGCAGGGATATCAGCCCCAGCATTTT.